Sequencing of this T cell receptor (beta chain) was carried out in a study of blood T cell repertoires in COVID-19. The wider study: Nucleic acid was either cDNA or gDNA, and it came from T cells, B-cell-depleted T cells, or PBMCs.

Method: immunoSEQ multiplex PCR; TCRdb's copy keeps in-frame clones and lacks some. The sample records roughly 500,000 clones, 89% being singletons. The CDR3 length is 14 residues. Trimming pared 3 bases from V and 5 bases from J, leaving 14 bases between. Germline V CDR1 and CDR2: SGDLS, YYNGEE. The TCR sequence derives from a man younger than 30 with COVID-19, enrolled during active disease. This sequence joins TRBV9 and TRBJ2-5, with a weak D call TRBD2 (6 bases). The source material was peripheral blood. The CDR3 loop is CASSARGLSETQYF. The CDR3 bases are TGTGCCAGCAGCGCGAGGGGACTCTCCGAGACCCAGTACTTC.